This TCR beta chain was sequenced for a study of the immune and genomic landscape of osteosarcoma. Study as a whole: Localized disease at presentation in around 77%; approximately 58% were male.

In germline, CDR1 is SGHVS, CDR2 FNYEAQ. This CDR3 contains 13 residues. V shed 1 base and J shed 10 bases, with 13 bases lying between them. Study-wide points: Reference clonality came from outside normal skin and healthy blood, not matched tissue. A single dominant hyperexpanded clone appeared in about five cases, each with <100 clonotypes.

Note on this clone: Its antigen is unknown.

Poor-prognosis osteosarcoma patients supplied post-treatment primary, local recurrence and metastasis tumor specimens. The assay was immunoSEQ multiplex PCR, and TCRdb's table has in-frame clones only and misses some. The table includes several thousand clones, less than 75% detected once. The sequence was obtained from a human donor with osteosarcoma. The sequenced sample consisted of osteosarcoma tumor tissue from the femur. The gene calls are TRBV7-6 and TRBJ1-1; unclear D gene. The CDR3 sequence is CASSLESGSGAFF. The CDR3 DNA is TGTGCCAGCAGCTTAGAGTCCGGGAGCGGAGCTTTCTTT.